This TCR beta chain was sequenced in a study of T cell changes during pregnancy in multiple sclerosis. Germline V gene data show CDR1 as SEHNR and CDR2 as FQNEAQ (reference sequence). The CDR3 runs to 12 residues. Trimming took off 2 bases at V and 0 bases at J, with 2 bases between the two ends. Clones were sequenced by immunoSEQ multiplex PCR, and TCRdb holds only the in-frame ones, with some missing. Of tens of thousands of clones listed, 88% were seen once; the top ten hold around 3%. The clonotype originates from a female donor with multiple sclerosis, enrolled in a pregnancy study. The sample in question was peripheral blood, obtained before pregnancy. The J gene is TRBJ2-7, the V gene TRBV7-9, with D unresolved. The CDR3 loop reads CASSLYSYEQYF. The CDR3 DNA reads TGTGCCAGCAGCTTATACTCCTACGAGCAGTACTTC.